A single sample gave rise to the 5 T cell receptor beta chains below, sequenced in a study of blood T cells in healthy people across ages. The second PCR ran about 6 to 11 cycles with a sample-barcoded 5' primer and J-beta primers. TCRdb passed the 5' RACE reads through MiXCR, listing each CDR3 protein once. In the table there are about 1.8 million distinct CDR3 sequences, less than 50% of which are singletons. The specimen sequenced was blood. The receptors were gathered from a woman between 35 and 50 years old in good health.

This clonotype was counted only a few times. The chain carries TRBV13 and TRBJ2-7; 9 bases map to TRBD1. Trimming removed 6 bases from V and 5 bases from J; junction bases left unmatched: 8. The CDR3 length is 14 residues. Germline values: CDR1 PRHDT, CDR2 FYEKMQ (reference sequence). The CDR3 DNA sequence: TGTGCCAGCAGAAGAGGACAGGGGAGCCACGAGCAGTACTTC. This codes for CASRRGQGSHEQYF.

The chain uses TRBV4-2 and TRBJ2-7; 11 nucleotides line up with TRBD2. The J call may not be correct, given that the DNA end is closer to TRBJ2-5. This CDR3 region has 16 residues. CDR1 is LGHNA and CDR2 is YNFKEQ in the germline V gene. CDR3 amino acids: CASSPLTSGVRGTQYF. The CDR3 DNA follows: TGTGCCAGCAGCCCTCTGACTAGCGGGGTTCGAGGGACCCAGTACTTC.

The genes are TRBV6-2 or TRBV6-3 and TRBJ2-1; D is possibly TRBD1 or TRBD2 (5 bases each). Trimming removed 6 bases from V and 7 bases from J, with 16 bases in between. The CDR3 is 14 amino acids. The germline V gene has CDR1 MNHEY and CDR2 SVGEGT. CDR3 region: CASRNVAWGNEQFF. As DNA, the CDR3 is TGTGCCAGCAGGAATGTAGCGTGGGGGAATGAGCAGTTCTTC.

V is TRBV6-2 or TRBV6-3 and J is TRBJ1-4; D remains ambiguous. V dropped 6 bases and J dropped 1 base, with 12 bases sitting between them. CDR1 MNHEY and CDR2 SVGEGT come from the germline V gene. This CDR3 has 15 residues. CDR3 sequence reads: CASRTGRQTNEKLFF. The DNA of the CDR3 is TGTGCCAGCAGGACCGGGAGACAAACTAATGAAAAACTGTTTTTT.

This clonotype was seen just once. The rearrangement links TRBV2 to TRBJ2-5; D is unclear. Germline-derived CDR1 and CDR2 are SNHLY and FYNNEI. Trimming stripped 1 base from V and 2 bases from J, with 8 bases between. The CDR3 is 14 amino acids. CDR3: CASSEDRWQETQYF. The DNA for the CDR3 is TGTGCCAGCAGTGAAGATCGGTGGCAAGAGACCCAGTACTTC. The complete variable domain, with remaining parts taken from reference TRBV2 and TRBJ2-5, reads EPEVTQTPSHQVTQMGQEVILRCVPISNHLYFYWYRQILGQKVEFLVSFYNNEISEKSEIFDDQFSVERPDGSNFTLKIRSTKLEDSAMYFCASSEDRWQETQYFGPGTRLLVL.